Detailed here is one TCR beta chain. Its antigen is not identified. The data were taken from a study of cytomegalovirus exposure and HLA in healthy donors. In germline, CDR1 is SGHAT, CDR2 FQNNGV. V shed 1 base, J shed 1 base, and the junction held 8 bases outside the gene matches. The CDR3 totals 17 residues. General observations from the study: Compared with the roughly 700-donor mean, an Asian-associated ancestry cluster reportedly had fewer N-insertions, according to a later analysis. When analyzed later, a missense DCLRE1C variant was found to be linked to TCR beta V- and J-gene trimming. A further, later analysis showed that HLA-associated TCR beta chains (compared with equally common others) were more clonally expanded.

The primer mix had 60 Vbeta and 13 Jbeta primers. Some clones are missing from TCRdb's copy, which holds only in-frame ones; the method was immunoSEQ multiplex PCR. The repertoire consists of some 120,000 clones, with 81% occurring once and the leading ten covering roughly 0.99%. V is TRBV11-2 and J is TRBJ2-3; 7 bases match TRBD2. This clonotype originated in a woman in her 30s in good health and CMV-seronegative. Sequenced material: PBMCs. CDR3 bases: TGTGCCAGCAGCTTAGGTCTTCTAGCGGACCGCACAGATACGCAGTATTTT. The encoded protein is CASSLGLLADRTDTQYF.